This is a list of T cell receptor beta chains from one sample in a study of blood T cells in healthy people across ages. TCRdb reanalysed the 5' RACE reads using MiXCR and keeps one entry per CDR3 protein. The table records 1 million to 1.2 million distinct CDR3 sequences, roughly two fifths of them present only once. The sequenced material came from blood. The receptors shown here come from a man between 18 and 29 years old in good health. The conserved cysteine and the conserved F or W are not part of the CDR3 here. The order of the fields is V gene, D gene, J gene, CDR3 protein. A D gene is named only where the DNA matches it firmly.

v_gene: TRBV3-1; d_gene: -; j_gene: TRBJ1-2; CDR3aa: ASSQAQLGNYGYT
v_gene: TRBV7-9; d_gene: -; j_gene: TRBJ2-1; CDR3aa: ASSSRIIGGQNEQF
v_gene: TRBV28; d_gene: TRBD1; j_gene: TRBJ1-1; CDR3aa: ASSSRQGRNTEAF
v_gene: TRBV7-3; d_gene: -; j_gene: TRBJ2-7; CDR3aa: ASSLHDGPYEQY
v_gene: TRBV5-1; d_gene: -; j_gene: TRBJ2-7; CDR3aa: ASSLGDGSYEQY
v_gene: TRBV20-1; d_gene: TRBD1; j_gene: TRBJ1-5; CDR3aa: SAPDRGINQPQH
v_gene: TRBV4-1; d_gene: TRBD1; j_gene: TRBJ1-1; CDR3aa: ASSRWGQGNTEAF
v_gene: TRBV6-4; d_gene: -; j_gene: TRBJ2-3; CDR3aa: ASSVFHTDTQY
v_gene: TRBV20-1; d_gene: -; j_gene: TRBJ2-1; CDR3aa: SAPGQDYNNEQF
v_gene: TRBV27; d_gene: -; j_gene: TRBJ2-1; CDR3aa: ASSFRGFDEQF
v_gene: TRBV16; d_gene: TRBD1; j_gene: TRBJ1-2; CDR3aa: ASSRTGGVNYGYT
v_gene: TRBV7-2; d_gene: -; j_gene: TRBJ1-5; CDR3aa: ASSSQGSGNQPQH
v_gene: TRBV20-1; d_gene: -; j_gene: TRBJ1-2; CDR3aa: SARDLGRVDYGHT
v_gene: TRBV29-1; d_gene: TRBD1; j_gene: TRBJ1-2; CDR3aa: SVEFRDRGNGYT
v_gene: TRBV20-1; d_gene: TRBD2; j_gene: TRBJ2-1; CDR3aa: SASAGLGNEQF
v_gene: TRBV4-3; d_gene: -; j_gene: TRBJ1-6; CDR3aa: ASSVETDYNSPLH
v_gene: TRBV18; d_gene: -; j_gene: TRBJ2-5; CDR3aa: ASSPPALIGTQY
v_gene: TRBV14; d_gene: -; j_gene: TRBJ2-5; CDR3aa: ASSQGVEPTQETQY
v_gene: TRBV6-2/TRBV6-3; d_gene: TRBD2; j_gene: TRBJ2-1; CDR3aa: ASSNPSGDSYNEQF
v_gene: TRBV6-2/TRBV6-3; d_gene: -; j_gene: TRBJ1-5; CDR3aa: ATSRYGSNQPQH
v_gene: TRBV7-2; d_gene: -; j_gene: TRBJ2-1; CDR3aa: ASSPEGRAGYNEQF
v_gene: TRBV20-1; d_gene: TRBD2; j_gene: TRBJ2-1; CDR3aa: SARTLAGGHLNEQF
v_gene: TRBV7-2; d_gene: TRBD1; j_gene: TRBJ1-2; CDR3aa: ASSLVGTGGTGYGYT
v_gene: TRBV4-3; d_gene: TRBD1; j_gene: TRBJ2-3; CDR3aa: ASSQQTGVRDTQY
v_gene: TRBV3-1; d_gene: -; j_gene: TRBJ2-1; CDR3aa: ASSQGPGGKYNEQF
v_gene: TRBV12-3/TRBV12-4; d_gene: TRBD2; j_gene: TRBJ2-1; CDR3aa: ASSLLPGTSGTSSYNEQF
v_gene: TRBV14; d_gene: -; j_gene: TRBJ1-1; CDR3aa: ASSQDDRLAF
v_gene: TRBV20-1; d_gene: TRBD1; j_gene: TRBJ2-7; CDR3aa: SASLTGTYEQY
v_gene: TRBV12-3/TRBV12-4; d_gene: -; j_gene: TRBJ2-7; CDR3aa: ASRRESSYEQY
v_gene: TRBV4-2; d_gene: TRBD1; j_gene: TRBJ1-2; CDR3aa: AGSQTGGTEGPYGYT
v_gene: TRBV5-1; d_gene: -; j_gene: TRBJ2-1; CDR3aa: ASSQTWGEQF
v_gene: TRBV5-1; d_gene: -; j_gene: TRBJ2-3; CDR3aa: ASSVLQDTDTQY
v_gene: TRBV3-1; d_gene: TRBD1; j_gene: TRBJ1-1; CDR3aa: ASSQDGTVNTEAF
v_gene: TRBV6-6; d_gene: -; j_gene: TRBJ2-5; CDR3aa: ASSSTIETQY
v_gene: TRBV12-3/TRBV12-4; d_gene: -; j_gene: -; CDR3aa: ASSFVGFGEQY
v_gene: TRBV10-3; d_gene: -; j_gene: TRBJ1-5; CDR3aa: AISTTGNQPQH
v_gene: TRBV20-1; d_gene: -; j_gene: TRBJ2-1; CDR3aa: SARGQYNEQF
v_gene: TRBV12-3/TRBV12-4; d_gene: TRBD1; j_gene: TRBJ2-2; CDR3aa: ASSPGQDGTGELF
v_gene: TRBV9; d_gene: -; j_gene: -; CDR3aa: ASSAYQGGEQY
v_gene: TRBV6-2/TRBV6-3; d_gene: -; j_gene: TRBJ1-2; CDR3aa: ASSYGTYGYT
v_gene: TRBV12-3/TRBV12-4; d_gene: -; j_gene: TRBJ1-2; CDR3aa: ASSLAAQARRYT
v_gene: TRBV11-1; d_gene: -; j_gene: TRBJ2-7; CDR3aa: ASSLLRLTNYEQY
v_gene: TRBV20-1; d_gene: TRBD1; j_gene: TRBJ1-2; CDR3aa: SAKLRGQAGGYT